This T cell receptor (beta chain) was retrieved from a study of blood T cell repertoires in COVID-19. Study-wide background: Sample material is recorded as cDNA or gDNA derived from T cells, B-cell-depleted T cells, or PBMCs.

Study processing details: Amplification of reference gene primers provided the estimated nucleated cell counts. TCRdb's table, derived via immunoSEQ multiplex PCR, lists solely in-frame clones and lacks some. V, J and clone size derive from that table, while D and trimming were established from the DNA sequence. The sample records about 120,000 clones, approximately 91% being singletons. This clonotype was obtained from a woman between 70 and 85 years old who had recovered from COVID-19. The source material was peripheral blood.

CDR3 nucleotide sequence: TGTGCCAGTAGCCCGACAGTCACAGATACGCAGTATTTT. Residues: CASSPTVTDTQYF. V and J are TRBV19 and TRBJ2-3, with D maybe TRBD1 (5 bases). Germline lookup yields CDR1 LNHDA and CDR2 SQIVND (reference sequence). Trimming stripped 6 bases from V and 2 bases from J, with 9 bases between. The CDR3 runs to 13 residues.